Presented here are 25 T cell receptor beta chains from one specimen sequenced in a study of cytomegalovirus exposure and HLA in healthy donors. TCRdb's copy holds only in-frame clones and misses some; the assay was immunoSEQ multiplex PCR. Of approximately 200,000 clones listed, just over 90% were seen once; the top ten hold 0.8% to 1.2%. The sequencing input was PBMCs. The receptors derive from a woman in her late teens or twenties in good health and CMV-seronegative.

J is TRBJ1-1 and V is TRBV18; 7 bases match TRBD1. The junction had 4 bases not matched to a gene; V was cut back by 5 bases and J by 1 base. This CDR3 spans 14 amino acids. The germline CDR1 and CDR2 sequences are KGHSH and LQKENI. The CDR3 bases are TGTGCCAGCTCATTAGGACAGGAGAACACTGAAGCTTTCTTT. Translating it yields CASSLGQENTEAFF.

The rearrangement uses TRBV5-1 and TRBJ2-2; 12 positions match TRBD2. V was clipped by 3 bases and J by 6 bases; unmatched bases: 15. The germline V gene has CDR1 SGHRS and CDR2 YFSETQ. CDR3 length: 19 residues. This CDR3 is CASSSILSSGRVDAGELFF. CDR3 in DNA: TGCGCCAGCAGCTCTATCCTATCTAGCGGGAGGGTTGATGCCGGGGAGCTGTTTTTT.

J is TRBJ1-2 and V is TRBV29-1, with 8 bases matching TRBD1. The germline gives CDR1 SQVTM, CDR2 ANQGSEA. J was trimmed by 5 bases and V by 2 bases; bases with no gene match: 10. The CDR3 is 15 amino acids. Here the CDR3 DNA reads TGCAGCGTTGAATCAGACAGGGGCCATGTATATGGCTACACCTTC. This encodes CSVESDRGHVYGYTF.

CDR3 amino acids: CASSLVRNIQYF. The DNA of the CDR3 is TGTGCCAGCAGCTTAGTGAGAAACATTCAGTACTTC. The V gene is TRBV7-2, the J gene TRBJ2-4; D unclear. The CDR3 consists of 12 residues. CDR1 and CDR2 from the germline V gene are SGHTA and FQGNSA. V gave up 1 base and J gave up 6 bases, with 4 bases separating them.

The V gene is TRBV2, the J gene TRBJ2-3; tentatively, D is TRBD1 (5 bases). Germline-derived CDR1 and CDR2 are SNHLY and FYNNEI. This CDR3 comprises 14 residues. The ends were cut back, 3 bases at V and 0 bases at J, with 7 bases in the middle. This CDR3 reads CASSETASTDTQYF. The DNA for the CDR3 is TGTGCCAGCAGTGAGACAGCTAGCACAGATACGCAGTATTTT.

The chain links TRBV7-2 to TRBJ2-1; 14 positions match TRBD2. The length of the CDR3 is 15 residues. V lost 6 bases and J lost 7; bases outside the gene matches: 5. The germline gives CDR1 SGHTA, CDR2 FQGNSA. The CDR3 reads CASSTGLAGVNEQFF. CDR3 bases: TGTGCCAGCAGTACGGGACTAGCGGGAGTTAATGAGCAGTTCTTC.

This rearrangement joins TRBV2 to TRBJ1-3; 7 positions agree with TRBD1. V dropped 6 bases and J dropped 2; count of bases not matched to a gene: 4. The CDR3 has 14 amino acids. Per the germline V gene, CDR1 is SNHLY and CDR2 is FYNNEI. CDR3 coding DNA: TGTGCCAGCAGATTCGACAGGGCTGGAAACACCATATATTTT. Protein: CASRFDRAGNTIYF. Drawing the rest from reference TRBV2 and TRBJ1-3, the complete variable domain is EPEVTQTPSHQVTQMGQEVILRCVPISNHLYFYWYRQILGQKVEFLVSFYNNEISEKSEIFDDQFSVERPDGSNFTLKIRSTKLEDSAMYFCASRFDRAGNTIYFGEGSWLTVV.

The chain has TRBV2 and TRBJ1-2; TRBD1 agrees at 7 bases. Germline CDR1 and CDR2: SNHLY and FYNNEI. The CDR3 runs to 15 residues. With 7 bases clipped from V and 5 bases from J, the junction kept 13 bases outside the gene matches. The CDR3 DNA is TGTGCCAGCAAGGGACAGCCAACCAAGGGGTATGGCTACACCTTC. Protein: CASKGQPTKGYGYTF. Full variable domain (remainder filled in from reference TRBV2 and TRBJ1-2): EPEVTQTPSHQVTQMGQEVILRCVPISNHLYFYWYRQILGQKVEFLVSFYNNEISEKSEIFDDQFSVERPDGSNFTLKIRSTKLEDSAMYFCASKGQPTKGYGYTFGSGTRLTVV.

The rearrangement joins TRBV4-1 to TRBJ2-3; D is possibly TRBD2 (7 bases). The germline V gene has CDR1 MGHRA and CDR2 YSYEKL. The V gene lost 1 base and the J gene lost 5 bases, with 25 bases spanning the gap. The length of the CDR3 is 19 residues. The CDR3 nucleotides are TGCGCCAGCAGCCAAGTGGGGGCTGGGGGAGGTAGCGGGCGAGATACGCAGTATTTT. Its translation is CASSQVGAGGGSGRDTQYF.

This sequence joins TRBV11-2 and TRBJ2-7, with 11 bases that match TRBD2. The germline V gene encodes CDR1 SGHAT and CDR2 FQNNGV. V dropped 7 bases and J dropped 2; count of bases not matched to a gene: 7. The CDR3 loop spans 15 amino acids. The CDR3 DNA follows: TGTGCCAGCACCCTACTAGCGGGAGTGGCCTACGAGCAGTACTTC. Encoded protein: CASTLLAGVAYEQYF.

The chain is built from TRBV5-5 and TRBJ2-7, with TRBD1 matching over 7 bases. The CDR3 has 15 residues. The germline gives CDR1 SGHKS, CDR2 YYEKEE (reference sequence). The J segment lost 0 bases and the V segment lost 0 bases, leaving 3 bases of the junction unmatched. The CDR3 region has the DNA TGTGCCAGCAGCTTGGTGGCAGGGGGCTCCTACGAGCAGTACTTC. Protein: CASSLVAGGSYEQYF.

CDR3 sequence reads: CASRPRRTGGETQYF. For the CDR3, the DNA is TGTGCCAGCAGACCACGAAGGACAGGGGGAGAGACCCAGTACTTC. J is TRBJ2-5 and V is TRBV28; TRBD1 matches 10 bases. V was pared by 6 bases and J by 4 bases, with 8 bases of the junction left unmatched. CDR1 and CDR2 from the germline V gene are MDHEN and SYDVKM. The CDR3 runs 15 residues.

V is TRBV15 and J is TRBJ1-4; a possible D gene is TRBD1 (6 bases). Trimming stripped 5 bases from V and 7 bases from J, with 14 bases between. Per the germline V gene, CDR1 is LNHNV and CDR2 is YYDKDF (reference sequence). This CDR3 region has 14 residues. CDR3 DNA: TGTGCCACCAGCCCGGGACAACAGACTGAAAAACTGTTTTTT. Translating it yields CATSPGQQTEKLFF.

J is TRBJ1-2 and V is TRBV9; no clear D gene. The length of the CDR3 is 14 residues. Germline CDR1 SGDLS, CDR2 YYNGEE. V lost 4 bases to trimming and J lost 3 bases, with 13 bases between them. The CDR3 DNA sequence: TGTGCCAGCAGCCCCCCGGGAGTCGACTATGGCTACACCTTC. Protein product: CASSPPGVDYGYTF.

The chain combines TRBV28 with TRBJ1-1; D is uncertain. Germline V gene lookup returns CDR1 MDHEN and CDR2 SYDVKM. The CDR3 has 12 amino acids. Trimming removed 6 bases from V and 5 bases from J, with 10 bases in between. CDR3 DNA: TGTGCCAGCAGCATGACAAAAACTGAAGCTTTCTTT. As protein: CASSMTKTEAFF.

The chain links TRBV18 to TRBJ2-1; TRBD2 matches at 13 bases. The CDR3 loop spans 16 amino acids. The ends lost 3 bases at V and 6 bases at J; junction bases unmatched: 5. Germline loops: CDR1 KGHSH, CDR2 LQKENI. The CDR3 bases are TGTGCCAGCTCACCCGGACTAGCGGGAGTGTTCAATGAGCAGTTCTTC. Translated, it gives CASSPGLAGVFNEQFF. Full variable domain (outside the CDR3, taken from reference TRBV18 and TRBJ2-1): NAGVMQNPRHLVRRRGQEARLRCSPMKGHSHVYWYRQLPEEGLKFMVYLQKENIIDESGMPKERFSAEFPKEGPSILRIQQVVRGDSAAYFCASSPGLAGVFNEQFFGPGTRLTVL.

The rearrangement uses TRBV16 and TRBJ1-2; D perhaps matches TRBD1 (5 bases). The ends were cut back, 4 bases at V and 8 bases at J, with 17 bases in the middle. This CDR3 has 14 amino acids. Germline CDR1 KGHSY, CDR2 FQNENV. CDR3 protein: CASSRGHSLGGYTF. The DNA for the CDR3 is TGTGCCAGCAGCCGGGGCCACTCCTTAGGAGGCTACACCTTC. Full variable domain (remainder filled in from reference TRBV16 and TRBJ1-2): GEEVAQTPKHLVRGEGQKAKLYCAPIKGHSYVFWYQQVLKNEFKFLISFQNENVFDETGMPKERFSAKCLPNSPCSLEIQATKLEDSAVYFCASSRGHSLGGYTFGSGTRLTVV.

The rearrangement uses TRBV14 and TRBJ2-7; 10 bases map to TRBD2. The V and J ends lost 0 bases and 2 bases, in that order; junction bases with no gene match: 13. The CDR3 length is 19 residues. The germline V gene has CDR1 SGHDN and CDR2 FVKESK. The DNA of the CDR3 is TGTGCCAGCAGCCAAGATCGCAGGGCTAGCGGGGGAAATCCCTACGAGCAGTACTTC. Residues: CASSQDRRASGGNPYEQYF. Combining the CDR3 with reference TRBV14 and TRBJ2-7 gives the whole variable domain EAGVTQFPSHSVIEKGQTVTLRCDPISGHDNLYWYRRVMGKEIKFLLHFVKESKQDESGMPNNRFLAERTGGTYSTLKVQPAELEDSGVYFCASSQDRRASGGNPYEQYFGPGTRLTVT.

The V and J genes are TRBV27 and TRBJ1-1; possible D gene TRBD1, 6 bases. In germline, CDR1 is MNHEY, CDR2 SMNVEV (reference sequence). There are 14 residues in the CDR3. V was cut by 5 bases and J by 8 bases, with 18 bases left in between. The CDR3 sequence: CASSLWGGQGEAFF. CDR3 DNA: TGTGCCAGCAGTCTCTGGGGGGGCCAGGGGGAAGCTTTCTTT.

J is TRBJ2-1 and V is TRBV7-9; a weak D match, TRBD1 (6 bases). The V end lost 8 bases, the J end lost 4 bases, and 18 bases lay between the germline ends. Germline V gives CDR1 SEHNR, CDR2 FQNEAQ (reference sequence). The CDR3 spans 15 residues. CDR3 nucleotide sequence: TGTGCCAGCGCCATAGGAGGACAGACATACAATGAGCAGTTCTTC. Translating it yields CASAIGGQTYNEQFF.

This chain connects TRBV29-1 to TRBJ1-2, with D unclear. The CDR3 covers 12 residues. V lost 7 bases to trimming and J lost 6 bases, with 15 bases between them. Germline CDR1 reads SQVTM; CDR2 reads ANQGSEA. The CDR3 region is CSAEEVGHGYTF. CDR3 nucleotides: TGCAGCGCTGAGGAGGTCGGCCATGGCTACACCTTC.

The chain links TRBV6-5 to TRBJ1-5; D remains unclear. Germline V gives CDR1 MNHEY, CDR2 SVGAGI. CDR3 length: 14 residues. V dropped 3 bases and J dropped 1 base, with 7 bases sitting between them. As DNA, the CDR3 is TGTGCCAGCAGTTATGGACTGAGCAATCAGCCCCAGCATTTT. Translating it yields CASSYGLSNQPQHF.

The chain has TRBV19 and TRBJ1-5; possible D gene TRBD1, 5 bases. V was cut by 5 bases and J by 7 bases, with 21 bases left in between. CDR3 length: 16 amino acids. Germline CDR1 LNHDA, CDR2 SQIVND (reference sequence). This chain's CDR3 is CASSVGPVRSGQPQHF. The DNA of the CDR3 is TGTGCCAGTAGTGTAGGACCAGTCCGGTCAGGGCAGCCCCAGCATTTT.

The chain employs TRBV28 and TRBJ1-4; perhaps TRBD1 as D (5 bases). Germline CDR1 MDHEN, CDR2 SYDVKM. The CDR3 spans 13 residues. With 10 bases removed from V and 7 bases from J, the gap between germline ends came to 16 bases. CDR3 nucleotide sequence: TGTGCCACCCGTTGGGGGGGTAGTGAAAAACTGTTTTTT. Translating gives CATRWGGSEKLFF.

The table lists this clone with a count of one. The V and J genes are TRBV2 and TRBJ2-1; TRBD2 might be the D (6 bases). Trimming removed 6 bases at V and 6 bases at J, with 12 bases between. CDR3 length: 13 amino acids. Germline V CDR1 and CDR2: SNHLY, FYNNEI. CDR3 in DNA: TGTGCCAGCAGGGGACTCGGGTCCAATGAGCAGTTCTTC. This codes for CASRGLGSNEQFF.